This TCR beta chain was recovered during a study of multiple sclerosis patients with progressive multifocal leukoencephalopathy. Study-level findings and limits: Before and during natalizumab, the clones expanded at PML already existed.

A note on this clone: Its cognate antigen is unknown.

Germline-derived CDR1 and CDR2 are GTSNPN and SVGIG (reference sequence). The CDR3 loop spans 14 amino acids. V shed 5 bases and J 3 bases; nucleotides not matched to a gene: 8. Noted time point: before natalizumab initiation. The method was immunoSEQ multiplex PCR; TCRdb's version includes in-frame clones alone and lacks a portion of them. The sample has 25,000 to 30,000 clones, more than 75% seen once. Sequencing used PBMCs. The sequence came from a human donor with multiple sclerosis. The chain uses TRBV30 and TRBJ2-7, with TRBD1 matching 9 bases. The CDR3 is CAWEGTGLGYEQYF. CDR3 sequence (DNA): TGTGCCTGGGAGGGGACAGGGTTAGGCTACGAGCAGTACTTC.